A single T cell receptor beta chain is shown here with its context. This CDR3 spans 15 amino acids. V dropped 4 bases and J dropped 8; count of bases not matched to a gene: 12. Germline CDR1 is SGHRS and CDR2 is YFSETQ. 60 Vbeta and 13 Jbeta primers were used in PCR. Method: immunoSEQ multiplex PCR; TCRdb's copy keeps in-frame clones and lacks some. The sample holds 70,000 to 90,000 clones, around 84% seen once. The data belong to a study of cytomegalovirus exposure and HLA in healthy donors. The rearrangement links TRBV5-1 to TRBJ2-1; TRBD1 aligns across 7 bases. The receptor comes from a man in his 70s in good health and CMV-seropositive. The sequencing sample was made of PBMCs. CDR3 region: CASSETGYREDEQFF. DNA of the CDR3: TGCGCCAGCAGCGAGACAGGGTATCGGGAAGATGAGCAGTTCTTC.